These 17 T cell receptor beta chains were all obtained from the same sample, sequenced in a study of blood T cell repertoires in COVID-19 (TCRdb year 2020). Receptor libraries were prepared by the immunoSEQ multiplex PCR assay. As stored in TCRdb, this immuneACCESS dataset retains in-frame rearrangements with V and J assigned. A fraction of the clones does not appear; measured against another copy, unresolved V genes explain less than half of the discrepancy, and the remainder lacks a known reason. Recorded for this sample are 90,000 or so clones; roughly nine tenths of them occurred a single time. Less than 6.5% of the sample is held by the ten biggest clonotypes. Sample: peripheral blood. These receptors all come from a woman over 75 with active COVID-19.

This sequence joins TRBV19 and TRBJ1-5, with 8 bases matching TRBD1. The CDR3 has 13 amino acids. With 5 bases clipped from V and 7 bases from J, the junction kept 4 bases outside the gene matches. CDR1 is LNHDA and CDR2 is SQIVND in the germline V gene (reference sequence). In nucleotides, the CDR3 is TGTGCCAGTAGTTCAGGGGGCGTGCAGCCCCAGCATTTT. As protein: CASSSGGVQPQHF.

This chain connects TRBV7-9 to TRBJ2-3; perhaps TRBD2 as D (5 bases). V was trimmed by 5 bases and J by 2 bases, leaving 14 bases between them. Per germline, CDR1 SEHNR and CDR2 FQNEAQ (reference sequence). This CDR3 is built from 15 residues. The CDR3 DNA is TGTGCCAGCAGCCCCGCGGGCTCCGCCACAGATACGCAGTATTTT. Encoded protein: CASSPAGSATDTQYF. Drawing the rest from reference TRBV7-9 and TRBJ2-3, the complete variable domain is DTGVSQNPRHKITKRGQNVTFRCDPISEHNRLYWYRQTLGQGPEFLTYFQNEAQLEKSRLLSDRFSAERPKGSFSTLEIQRTEQGDSAMYLCASSPAGSATDTQYFGPGTRLTVL.

The rearrangement joins TRBV28 to TRBJ2-5; no definite D call. Germline V gene lookup returns CDR1 MDHEN and CDR2 SYDVKM. The CDR3 has 12 amino acids. V was trimmed by 9 bases and J by 5 bases, leaving 13 bases between them. In DNA form, the CDR3 reads TGTGCCAGTTCTTCAATTACTGAGACCCAGTACTTC. Its protein product is CASSSITETQYF.

The chain is built from TRBV19 and TRBJ2-7; 8 bases are shared with TRBD1. CDR1 is LNHDA, CDR2 SQIVND, per germline (reference sequence). The length of the CDR3 is 15 residues. The V gene end was trimmed by 1 base and the J gene end by 2 bases; junction bases not matched to a gene: 4. In nucleotides, the CDR3 is TGTGCCAGTAGTATAGGCAGGGGGCTAACCTACGAGCAGTACTTC. Amino acid sequence: CASSIGRGLTYEQYF.

The rearrangement uses TRBV5-1 and TRBJ1-4, with a tentative D call TRBD1 (5 bases). V lost 0 bases, J lost 1 base, and 7 bases lay in between. CDR3 length equals 15 residues. Germline CDR1 SGHRS, CDR2 YFSETQ. Here the CDR3 DNA reads TGCGCCAGCAGCTTGGGGGGCCAAACTAATGAAAAACTGTTTTTT. Encoded protein: CASSLGGQTNEKLFF.

This sequence joins TRBV28 and TRBJ2-7; 10 positions match TRBD1. There are 14 residues in the CDR3. Germline loops: CDR1 MDHEN, CDR2 SYDVKM. J lost 6 bases, V lost 2 bases, and 4 bases had no gene match. The CDR3 protein is CASSLGTGEGEQYF. The CDR3, as DNA: TGTGCCAGCAGTTTAGGGACAGGGGAAGGCGAGCAGTACTTC.

The gene calls are TRBV5-4 and TRBJ2-7; maybe TRBD1 (6 bases). V lost 4 bases and J lost 0, with 23 bases in between. The germline V gene has CDR1 SGHNT and CDR2 YYREEE (reference sequence). The CDR3 is 18 residues long. This CDR3 reads CASSLGQRTFPSSYEQYF. The CDR3 DNA follows: TGTGCCAGCAGCCTAGGACAGAGAACATTTCCTAGCTCCTACGAGCAGTACTTC.

The chain has TRBV7-2 and TRBJ2-3, with D maybe TRBD2 (5 bases). The V end lost 1 base, the J end lost 2 bases, and 10 bases lay between the germline ends. The germline V gene has CDR1 SGHTA and CDR2 FQGNSA. CDR3 length equals 15 residues. CDR3 sequence (DNA): TGTGCCAGCAGCTTAGGAGGCGGGTACACAGATACGCAGTATTTT. Translating it yields CASSLGGGYTDTQYF.

This chain links TRBV19 with TRBJ1-5; TRBD1 is a possible D gene (6 bases). The V and J ends lost 5 bases and 6 bases respectively, with 14 bases between them. Germline V CDR1 and CDR2: LNHDA, SQIVND (reference sequence). CDR3 length: 14 residues. CDR3 region: CASSGPGGLQPQHF. The CDR3 coding sequence is TGTGCCAGTAGTGGTCCGGGGGGCCTTCAGCCCCAGCATTTT.

The V and J genes are TRBV24-1 and TRBJ2-3; D is undetermined. V was pared by 3 bases and J by 5 bases, with 17 bases between. The CDR3 runs 16 residues. In germline, CDR1 is KGHDR, CDR2 SFDVKD. Written as DNA, the CDR3 is TGTGCCACCAGTGATGCGTTGGTGCCTGGTGGAGATACGCAGTATTTT. Protein: CATSDALVPGGDTQYF.

Comment on this clone: The same CDR3 can be traced to other DNA sequences in this sample. This chain joins TRBV7-9 and TRBJ1-1; no firm D call. The CDR3 has 12 residues. CDR1 and CDR2 from the germline V gene are SEHNR and FQNEAQ (reference sequence). V lost 4 bases to trimming and J lost 3 bases, with 6 bases between them. The CDR3 nucleotides are TGTGCCAGCAGCTACCGGGACACTGAAGCTTTCTTT. Protein product: CASSYRDTEAFF.

The chain is built from TRBV13 and TRBJ1-4, with 7 bases that match TRBD1. CDR1 PRHDT and CDR2 FYEKMQ come from the germline V gene (reference sequence). The CDR3 runs to 14 residues. Trimming cost V 5 bases and J 7 bases; bases outside gene matches: 7. The CDR3 nucleotides read TGTGCCAGCAGCCCCGGGACAGTGGGTGAAAAACTGTTTTTT. Translating gives CASSPGTVGEKLFF.

The J gene is TRBJ1-5, the V gene TRBV28; 7 bases align to TRBD1. CDR3 size: 16 residues. V shed 9 bases and J 0 bases; nucleotides not matched to a gene: 11. The germline CDR1 and CDR2 sequences are MDHEN and SYDVKM. CDR3 DNA: TGTGCCAGTCCACCCCCGGGACAGTTTAGCAATCAGCCCCAGCATTTT. As protein: CASPPPGQFSNQPQHF.

The V and J genes are TRBV28 and TRBJ2-7, with D possibly TRBD2 on 7 matching bases. CDR3 length: 15 residues. Germline-derived CDR1 and CDR2 are MDHEN and SYDVKM. V lost 3 bases, J lost 2 bases, and 14 bases lay in between. This CDR3 reads CASSLPRGGPYEQYF. The CDR3 coding sequence is TGTGCCAGCAGTTTGCCTAGGGGGGGGCCCTACGAGCAGTACTTC.

The gene calls are TRBV9 and TRBJ2-5; no firm D call. V was clipped by 3 bases and J by 1 base, with 7 bases between them. Germline V CDR1 and CDR2: SGDLS, YYNGEE. The CDR3 consists of 13 residues. The CDR3 DNA sequence: TGTGCCAGCAGCGCCCAGGTCCAAGAGACCCAGTACTTC. Residues: CASSAQVQETQYF. The full variable domain, rest sourced from reference TRBV9 and TRBJ2-5, is DSGVTQTPKHLITATGQRVTLRCSPRSGDLSVYWYQQSLDQGLQFLIQYYNGEERAKGNILERFSAQQFPDLHSELNLSSLELGDSALYFCASSAQVQETQYFGPGTRLLVL.

The V call is TRBV29-1, the J call TRBJ1-2; no clear D gene. The CDR3 totals 13 residues. Looked up from germline, CDR1 is SQVTM and CDR2 is ANQGSEA. V lost 1 base and J lost 0, with 6 bases in between. The CDR3 sequence: CSVEGASNYGYTF. CDR3 nucleotide sequence: TGCAGCGTTGAAGGGGCTTCTAACTATGGCTACACCTTC.

V is TRBV28 and J is TRBJ2-7, with TRBD1 matching over 9 bases. The CDR3 runs 15 residues. Unmatched junction bases numbered 7, after V lost 3 bases and J lost 4 bases. Germline CDR1 and CDR2: MDHEN and SYDVKM. As DNA, the CDR3 is TGTGCCAGCAGTTTGACCCGGACAGGGGTGTACGAGCAGTACTTC. This sequence encodes CASSLTRTGVYEQYF. Using reference TRBV28 and TRBJ2-7 for the parts outside the CDR3, the full variable domain is DVKVTQSSRYLVKRTGEKVFLECVQDMDHENMFWYRQDPGLGLRLIYFSYDVKMKEKGDIPEGYSVSREKKERFSLILESASTNQTSMYLCASSLTRTGVYEQYFGPGTRLTVT.